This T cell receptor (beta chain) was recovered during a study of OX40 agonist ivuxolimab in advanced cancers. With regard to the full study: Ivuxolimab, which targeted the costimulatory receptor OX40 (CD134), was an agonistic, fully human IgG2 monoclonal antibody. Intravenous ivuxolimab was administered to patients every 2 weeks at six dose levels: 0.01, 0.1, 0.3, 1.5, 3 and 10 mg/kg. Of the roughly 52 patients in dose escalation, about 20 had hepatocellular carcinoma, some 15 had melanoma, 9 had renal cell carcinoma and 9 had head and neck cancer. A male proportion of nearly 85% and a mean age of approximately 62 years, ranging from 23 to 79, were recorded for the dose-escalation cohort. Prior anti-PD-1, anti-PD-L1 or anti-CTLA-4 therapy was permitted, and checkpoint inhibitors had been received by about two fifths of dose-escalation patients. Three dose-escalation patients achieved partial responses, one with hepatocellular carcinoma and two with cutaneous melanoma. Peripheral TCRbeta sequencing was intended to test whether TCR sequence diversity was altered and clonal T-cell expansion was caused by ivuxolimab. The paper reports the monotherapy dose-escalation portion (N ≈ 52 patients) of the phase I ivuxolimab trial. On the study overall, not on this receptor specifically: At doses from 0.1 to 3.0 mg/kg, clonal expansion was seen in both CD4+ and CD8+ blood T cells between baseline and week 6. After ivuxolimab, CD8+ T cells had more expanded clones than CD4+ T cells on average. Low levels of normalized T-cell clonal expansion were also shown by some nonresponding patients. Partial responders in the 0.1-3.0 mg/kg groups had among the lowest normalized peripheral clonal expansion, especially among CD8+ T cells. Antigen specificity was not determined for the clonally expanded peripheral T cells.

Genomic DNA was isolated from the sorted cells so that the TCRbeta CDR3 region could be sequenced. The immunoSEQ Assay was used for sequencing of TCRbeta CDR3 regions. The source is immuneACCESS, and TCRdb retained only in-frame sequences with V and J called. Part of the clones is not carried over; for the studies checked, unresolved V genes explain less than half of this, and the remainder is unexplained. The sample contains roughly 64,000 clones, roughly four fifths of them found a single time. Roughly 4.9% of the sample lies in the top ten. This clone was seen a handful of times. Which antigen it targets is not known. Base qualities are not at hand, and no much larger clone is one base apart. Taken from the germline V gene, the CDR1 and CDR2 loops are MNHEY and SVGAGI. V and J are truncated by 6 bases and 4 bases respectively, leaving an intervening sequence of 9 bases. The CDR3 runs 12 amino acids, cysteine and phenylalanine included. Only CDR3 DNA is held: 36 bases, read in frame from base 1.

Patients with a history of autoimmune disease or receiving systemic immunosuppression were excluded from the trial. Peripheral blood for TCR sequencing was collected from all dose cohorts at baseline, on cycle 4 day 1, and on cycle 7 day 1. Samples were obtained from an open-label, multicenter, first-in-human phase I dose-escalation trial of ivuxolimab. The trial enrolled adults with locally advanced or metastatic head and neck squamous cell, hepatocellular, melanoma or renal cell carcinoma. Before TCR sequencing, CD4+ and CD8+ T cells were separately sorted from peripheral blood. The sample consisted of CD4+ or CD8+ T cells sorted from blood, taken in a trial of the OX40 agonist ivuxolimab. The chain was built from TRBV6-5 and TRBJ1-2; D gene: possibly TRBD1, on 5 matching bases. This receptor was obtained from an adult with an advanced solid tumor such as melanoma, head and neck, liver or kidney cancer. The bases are TGTGCCAGCAGCTCTGACAGCTATGGCTACACCTTC. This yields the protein CASSSDSYGYTF.